This T cell receptor beta chain was recovered during a study of chemoradiotherapy in HPV16-positive cancers. In the study overall: Functional T-cell assays on a couple of HPV16-positive patients' cells defined candidate HPV-specific clones and common TCR motifs. Study-level results: Non-HPV-specific T cells did not expand in tumors during treatment, whereas candidate HPV-specific clones and E7-related motifs did.

V was trimmed by 1 base and J by 0 bases, leaving 8 bases between them. Germline V gene lookup returns CDR1 SGHKS and CDR2 YYEKEE (reference sequence). The CDR3 is 14 residues long. Concerning this clone itself: Its antigen is as yet unknown.

The method was immunoSEQ multiplex PCR; TCRdb's version includes in-frame clones alone and lacks a portion of them. Of 5,400 or so clones in the sample, roughly 70% were seen once. The chain has TRBV5-5 and TRBJ2-7, with D maybe TRBD1 (5 bases). The input for sequencing was tumor tissue, taken from a patient who underwent chemoradiotherapy. The sequence derives from a human donor with HPV-associated anogenital cancer. The CDR3 nucleotides read TGTGCCAGCAGCTTGCAGGGAAACTCCTACGAGCAGTACTTC. Encoded protein: CASSLQGNSYEQYF. Combining the CDR3 with reference TRBV5-5 and TRBJ2-7 gives the whole variable domain DAGVTQSPTHLIKTRGQQVTLRCSPISGHKSVSWYQQVLGQGPQFIFQYYEKEERGRGNFPDRFSARQFPNYSSELNVNALLLGDSALYLCASSLQGNSYEQYFGPGTRLTVT.